Below are 13 T cell receptor beta chains sequenced from a single sample in a study of control samples from healthy donors and cancer patients. Here immunoSEQ multiplex PCR was the method, and the copy in TCRdb shows in-frame clones only, minus some. The sample lists approximately 100,000 clones; about nine tenths were seen once. Sequencing was done on a sample of blood. The receptor set was obtained from a human donor in good health. The donor label of this sample is uncertain.

The genes are TRBV27 and TRBJ2-5, with D uncertain. The germline gives CDR1 MNHEY, CDR2 SMNVEV (reference sequence). The CDR3 length is 15 residues. V was clipped by 7 bases and J by 2 bases, with 17 bases between them. CDR3 sequence reads: CASNSSRYLQETQYF. In DNA form, the CDR3 reads TGTGCCAGCAACTCCAGTCGGTATTTGCAAGAGACCCAGTACTTC.

This clone showed up just once. This chain joins TRBV5-6 and TRBJ1-1; no reliable D call. Germline loops: CDR1 SGHDT, CDR2 YYEEEE. This CDR3 comprises 14 residues. V shed 1 base and J shed 0 bases, with 7 bases lying between them. CDR3 nucleotides: TGTGCCAGCAGCTTGCGATTGCTGAACACTGAAGCTTTCTTT. Its protein is CASSLRLLNTEAFF.

The chain is built from TRBV7-2 and TRBJ1-6, with D perhaps matching TRBD1 (6 bases). Looked up from germline, CDR1 is SGHTA and CDR2 is FQGNSA. V dropped 6 bases and J dropped 5 bases, with 20 bases sitting between them. The CDR3 is made up of 17 amino acids. DNA for the CDR3: TGTGCCAGCAGATATAGGGCGGGGGCTCGAGATAATTCACCCCTCCACTTT. It specifies CASRYRAGARDNSPLHF.

The rearrangement joins TRBV24-1 to TRBJ1-1, with D uncertain. Trimming stripped 1 base from V and 6 bases from J, with 8 bases between. The length of the CDR3 is 13 residues. Germline-derived CDR1 and CDR2 are KGHDR and SFDVKD. As DNA, the CDR3 is TGTGCCACCAGTGATTTCGCGGGGTCTGAAGCTTTCTTT. Its protein is CATSDFAGSEAFF.

This sequence joins TRBV13 and TRBJ2-3; D gene unclear. CDR1 and CDR2 from the germline V gene are PRHDT and FYEKMQ (reference sequence). This CDR3 contains 14 residues. V shed 2 bases and J shed 4 bases, with 10 bases lying between them. DNA of the CDR3: TGTGCCAGCAGCTTAAGGCTAGTCCCAGATACGCAGTATTTT. Residues: CASSLRLVPDTQYF.

J is TRBJ1-1 and V is TRBV11-2, with D uncertain. The CDR3 extends over 15 amino acids. Per the germline V gene, CDR1 is SGHAT and CDR2 is FQNNGV. V was trimmed by 0 bases and J by 0 bases, leaving 8 bases between them. The CDR3 DNA reads TGTGCCAGCAGCTTAGATCCAGGAATGAACACTGAAGCTTTCTTT. Translating it yields CASSLDPGMNTEAFF.

The gene calls are TRBV6-5 and TRBJ2-6; D unresolved. Trimming pared 0 bases from V and 2 bases from J, leaving 5 bases between. The germline V gene encodes CDR1 MNHEY and CDR2 SVGAGI. This CDR3 is built from 15 residues. CDR3 sequence: CASSYSGTGANVLTF. CDR3 nucleotides: TGTGCCAGCAGTTACTCTGGCACTGGGGCCAACGTCCTGACTTTC.

This chain links TRBV27 with TRBJ1-6; D is unresolved. The CDR3 extends over 14 amino acids. Germline-derived CDR1 and CDR2 are MNHEY and SMNVEV (reference sequence). V lost 5 bases and J 2 bases, leaving 7 bases between the germline ends. CDR3 in amino acids: CASSILPYNSPLHF. In DNA, the CDR3 is TGTGCCAGCAGTATTTTGCCCTATAATTCACCCCTCCACTTT.

This chain connects TRBV24-1 to TRBJ2-2, with 9 bases aligning to TRBD2. The CDR3 consists of 17 residues. The V gene end was trimmed by 5 bases and the J gene end by 3 bases; junction bases not matched to a gene: 9. The V gene's germline CDR1 is KGHDR and CDR2 SFDVKD. CDR3 protein: CATSGEERGVDTGELFF. DNA for the CDR3: TGTGCCACCAGTGGTGAGGAGCGGGGGGTAGACACCGGGGAGCTGTTTTTT.

The chain has TRBV6-1 and TRBJ1-3; D gene unclear. CDR1 and CDR2 from the germline V gene are MNHNS and SASEGT. The CDR3 totals 14 residues. V lost 3 bases, J lost 3 bases, and 9 bases lay in between. The CDR3 sequence: CASSEADRGNTIYF. CDR3 coding DNA: TGTGCCAGCAGTGAGGCAGATCGTGGAAACACCATATATTTT.

This clone was found a few times. The J gene is TRBJ2-6, the V gene TRBV6-4, with D hard to call. V gave up 6 bases and J gave up 1 base, with 10 bases separating them. The germline gives CDR1 MRHNA, CDR2 SNTAGT. The CDR3 contains 15 residues. The CDR3 nucleotides are TGTGCCAGCAGCAACAAAGGGTCTGGGGCCAACGTCCTGACTTTC. It encodes CASSNKGSGANVLTF.

In its sample, this clone was seen a few times. The rearrangement links TRBV5-5 to TRBJ1-6, with D perhaps matching TRBD1 (6 bases). This CDR3 is built from 15 residues. Trimming pared 0 bases from V and 3 bases from J, leaving 7 bases between. The V gene's germline CDR1 is SGHKS and CDR2 YYEKEE (reference sequence). This chain's CDR3 is CASSLAGVYNSPLHF. The DNA for the CDR3 is TGTGCCAGCAGCTTGGCAGGGGTCTATAATTCACCCCTCCACTTT.

The table lists this clone with a few counts. The chain uses TRBV19 and TRBJ1-5; unclear D gene. CDR3 length equals 13 residues. V was cut by 10 bases and J by 6 bases, with 16 bases left in between. Germline loops: CDR1 LNHDA, CDR2 SQIVND (reference sequence). In DNA form, the CDR3 reads TGTGCCATTGGAGCGGGTTGGGGTCAGCCCCAGCATTTT. It codes for CAIGAGWGQPQHF.